This passage covers 27 T cell receptor beta chains from one sample sequenced in a study of spatial heterogeneity in lung cancer. TCRdb itself ran the 5' RACE reads through MiXCR, one entry per CDR3 protein. The sample has roughly 120,000 distinct CDR3 sequences, more than 10% seen once. Time point meaning: blood at routine non-recurrence follow-up after resection. Material for sequencing was whole RNA from tumor, nontumor lung or frozen PBMC, left unsorted. The specimen was PBMCs, collected at follow-up. These receptors all come from a male donor with early-stage non-small cell lung cancer.

This clonotype was found a few times. V and J are TRBV5-1 and TRBJ1-1; D call uncertain. The V and J ends lost 0 bases and 3 bases respectively, with 3 bases between them. CDR3 length equals 12 residues. Looked up from germline, CDR1 is SGHRS and CDR2 is YFSETQ. This CDR3 reads CASSLVDTEAFF. For the CDR3, the DNA is TGCGCCAGCAGCTTGGTTGACACTGAAGCTTTCTTT.

This clonotype came up a few times. The V call is TRBV6-6, the J call TRBJ2-2; no clear D. The CDR3 loop spans 17 amino acids. V was clipped by 6 bases and J by 0 bases, with 17 bases between them. Germline CDR1 reads MNHNY; CDR2 reads SVGAGI (reference sequence). CDR3 sequence: CASSQGLLVSNTGELFF. The CDR3 DNA is TGTGCCAGCAGCCAAGGCCTTTTAGTTTCGAACACCGGGGAGCTGTTTTTT.

The rearrangement uses TRBV25-1 and TRBJ1-6; the match to TRBD1 covers 8 bases. There are 14 residues in the CDR3. Germline CDR1 is MGHDK and CDR2 is SYGVNS. The ends lost 5 bases at V and 8 bases at J; junction bases unmatched: 5. The CDR3 DNA reads as TGTGCCAGCAGTAACCGACAGGGGTATTCACCCCTCCACTTT. Protein product: CASSNRQGYSPLHF.

The V call is TRBV20-1, the J call TRBJ2-3; the D gene is possibly TRBD2 (6 bases). Trimming cost V 3 bases and J 3 bases, with 16 bases left between them. CDR1 is DFQATT and CDR2 is SNEGSKA in the germline V gene (reference sequence). This CDR3 has 15 amino acids. The CDR3 nucleotides read TGCAGTGCTAGTCGTTCGGGGGATTGGACAGATACGCAGTATTTT. As protein: CSASRSGDWTDTQYF.

This clonotype was seen at least ten times. This chain links TRBV20-1 with TRBJ1-5; D is perhaps TRBD1 (5 bases). V shed 6 bases and J shed 4 bases, with 13 bases lying between them. The germline V gene encodes CDR1 DFQATT and CDR2 SNEGSKA (reference sequence). This CDR3 spans 13 amino acids. This CDR3 reads CSAGRGGNQPQHF. DNA for the CDR3: TGCAGTGCCGGAAGGGGCGGGAATCAGCCCCAGCATTTT.

This clonotype was detected ten times or more. The chain combines TRBV18 with TRBJ2-7; D is undetermined. This CDR3 has 15 residues. Trimming stripped 3 bases from V and 4 bases from J, with 16 bases between. Germline values: CDR1 KGHSH, CDR2 LQKENI. In DNA form, the CDR3 reads TGTGCCAGCTCACCCCCGAACATGGCGGAGTACGAGCAGTACTTC. Translated: CASSPPNMAEYEQYF. The whole variable domain, remainder taken from reference TRBV18 and TRBJ2-7, is NAGVMQNPRHLVRRRGQEARLRCSPMKGHSHVYWYRQLPEEGLKFMVYLQKENIIDESGMPKERFSAEFPKEGPSILRIQQVVRGDSAAYFCASSPPNMAEYEQYFGPGTRLTVT.

A few counts support this clonotype. This rearrangement joins TRBV7-2 to TRBJ1-2, with D hard to call. V shed 3 bases and J shed 0 bases, with 11 bases lying between them. Per the germline V gene, CDR1 is SGHTA and CDR2 is FQGNSA. This CDR3 contains 15 residues. DNA of the CDR3: TGTGCCAGCAGCTTTTTTAGCGACGCTAACTATGGCTACACCTTC. Translation: CASSFFSDANYGYTF.

The gene calls are TRBV11-2 and TRBJ2-3, with 7 bases matching TRBD1. Germline CDR1 SGHAT, CDR2 FQNNGV. The junction had 12 bases not matched to a gene; V was cut back by 3 bases and J by 0 bases. This CDR3 spans 18 amino acids. CDR3 residues: CASSFIGTAQGSTDTQYF. The CDR3, as DNA: TGTGCCAGCAGCTTTATAGGCACCGCACAGGGGAGCACAGATACGCAGTATTTT.

The J gene is TRBJ2-2, the V gene TRBV3-1; 8 bases line up with TRBD1. With 8 bases clipped from V and 2 bases from J, the junction kept 7 bases outside the gene matches. Germline V CDR1 and CDR2: LGHDT, YNNKEL (reference sequence). The CDR3 loop spans 15 amino acids. The CDR3 coding sequence is TGTGCCAGCCTCCGACAGGGGCCTAACACCGGGGAGCTGTTTTTT. As protein: CASLRQGPNTGELFF.

V and J are TRBV10-1 and TRBJ2-1; 11 bases are shared with TRBD2. There are 15 residues in the CDR3. The germline V gene encodes CDR1 WNHNN and CDR2 SYGVQD (reference sequence). The V and J ends lost 2 bases and 4 bases, in that order; junction bases with no gene match: 1. CDR3 protein: CASSEASGGYNEQFF. The CDR3 region has the DNA TGCGCCAGCAGTGAGGCTAGCGGGGGGTACAATGAGCAGTTCTTC.

The sample holds a few counts of this clonotype. This chain uses TRBV12-3 or TRBV12-4 with TRBJ1-2; no definite D call. This CDR3 is 12 amino acids long. Between the trimmed V and J ends, which lost 4 bases and 5 bases, there was a span of 8 bases. CDR3 DNA sequence: TGTGCCAGCAGTTCGGGGATTTATGGCTACACCTTC. Translation: CASSSGIYGYTF.

This rearrangement joins TRBV20-1 to TRBJ2-2; the match to TRBD1 covers 8 bases. Germline CDR1 is DFQATT and CDR2 is SNEGSKA (reference sequence). CDR3 size: 14 residues. Trimming at V came to 1 base and at J to 6 bases, leaving 4 bases not matched to a gene. CDR3 sequence: CSARGDRSAGELFF. CDR3 nucleotide sequence: TGCAGTGCTAGAGGGGACAGGTCGGCCGGGGAGCTGTTTTTT.

This clonotype was picked up a small number of times. This rearrangement joins TRBV12-3 or TRBV12-4 to TRBJ2-5, with 8 bases aligning to TRBD2. V was pared by 2 bases and J by 4 bases, with 9 bases of the junction left unmatched. This CDR3 region has 16 residues. The CDR3 loop reads CASSLMGAGGLETQYF. The CDR3 DNA is TGTGCCAGCAGTTTAATGGGCGCGGGGGGACTAGAGACCCAGTACTTC.

In its sample, this clonotype was seen many times. This chain connects TRBV28 to TRBJ2-7, with D possibly called TRBD1 or TRBD2 (6 bases each). CDR3 length equals 14 residues. Germline V CDR1 and CDR2: MDHEN, SYDVKM. The ends were cut back, 3 bases at V and 2 bases at J, with 11 bases in the middle. CDR3 in amino acids: CASSLGGAAYEQYF. In nucleotides, the CDR3 is TGTGCCAGCAGTTTGGGGGGCGCGGCCTACGAGCAGTACTTC.

This clonotype came up a few times. The V and J genes are TRBV7-2 and TRBJ2-5, with 9 bases lining up with TRBD2. With 5 bases clipped from V and 7 bases from J, the junction kept 5 bases outside the gene matches. The CDR3 covers 13 residues. The germline V gene has CDR1 SGHTA and CDR2 FQGNSA. DNA of the CDR3: TGTGCCAGCAGCCGCGGGGGGGAGGGGACCCAGTACTTC. Its protein product is CASSRGGEGTQYF.

This clonotype was seen more than once but under ten times. This rearrangement joins TRBV7-2 to TRBJ1-2, with D unclear. From germline, CDR1 is SGHTA and CDR2 FQGNSA. This CDR3 has 13 amino acids. Trimming left V 1 base short and J 8 bases short, with 11 bases between. The DNA for the CDR3 is TGTGCCAGCAGCTTAGGACAACCGCAAGGCTACACCTTC. Its translation: CASSLGQPQGYTF. The full variable domain, with the rest looked up from reference TRBV7-2 and TRBJ1-2, is GAGVSQSPSNKVTEKGKDVELRCDPISGHTALYWYRQSLGQGLEFLIYFQGNSAPDKSGLPSDRFSAERTGGSVSTLTIQRTQQEDSAVYLCASSLGQPQGYTFGSGTRLTVV.

This clonotype appeared many times. The J gene is TRBJ1-5, the V gene TRBV6-5; D call uncertain. This CDR3 region has 15 residues. CDR1 is MNHEY, CDR2 SVGAGI, per germline. Trimming cost V 0 bases and J 6 bases, with 12 bases left between them. The CDR3 loop reads CASSYSMEGRQPQHF. CDR3 nucleotide sequence: TGTGCCAGCAGTTACTCGATGGAGGGTCGTCAGCCCCAGCATTTT.

The V gene is TRBV6-2 or TRBV6-3, the J gene TRBJ1-1, with D perhaps TRBD1 (6 bases). The germline V gene has CDR1 MNHEY and CDR2 SVGEGT. The CDR3 has 14 amino acids. V lost 7 bases and J lost 0, with 12 bases in between. The CDR3: CASNTNRVNTEAFF. CDR3 coding DNA: TGTGCCAGCAACACGAACAGGGTGAACACTGAAGCTTTCTTT.

This rearrangement joins TRBV19 to TRBJ2-7; TRBD1 agrees at 9 bases. V shed 9 bases, J shed 6 bases, and the junction held 12 bases outside the gene matches. CDR1 and CDR2 (germline): LNHDA, SQIVND (reference sequence). This CDR3 contains 14 residues. CDR3 coding DNA: TGTGCCAGCGCTCCCGGGACAGGGTCGGCCGAGCAGTACTTC. It is translated as CASAPGTGSAEQYF.

The table lists this clonotype with many counts. J is TRBJ2-2 and V is TRBV20-1; D is possibly TRBD2 (6 bases). The CDR3 is 15 residues long. The germline V gene has CDR1 DFQATT and CDR2 SNEGSKA (reference sequence). V lost 6 bases to trimming and J lost 1 base, with 15 bases between them. CDR3 residues: CSARLAGRNTGELFF. DNA for the CDR3: TGCAGTGCCAGGCTGGCGGGGAGGAACACCGGGGAGCTGTTTTTT.

This clonotype showed up just a few times. The rearrangement joins TRBV12-3 or TRBV12-4 to TRBJ2-1; TRBD1 is a possible D gene (6 bases). The CDR3 runs 13 residues. Trimming took 10 bases from V and 8 from J, leaving 18 bases between them. The CDR3 DNA reads as TGTGCCACGGCGGCGAGGGGGATCGATGAGCAGTTCTTC. It specifies CATAARGIDEQFF.

The CDR3 region has the DNA TGTGCCAGCAGTGGACCACAGGGCACAGATACGCAGTATTTT. Translated, it gives CASSGPQGTDTQYF. The J gene is TRBJ2-3, the V gene TRBV2; weak D call: TRBD1 (5 bases). Trimming stripped 4 bases from V and 1 base from J, with 9 bases between. Per germline, CDR1 SNHLY and CDR2 FYNNEI. The CDR3 has 14 residues.

The rearrangement links TRBV7-9 to TRBJ1-2, with 9 bases aligning to TRBD1. The J segment lost 0 bases and the V segment lost 3 bases, leaving 8 bases of the junction unmatched. CDR1 and CDR2 (germline): SEHNR, FQNEAQ (reference sequence). This CDR3 has 17 amino acids. The CDR3 here is CASSFPGQGPSNYGYTF. CDR3 coding DNA: TGTGCCAGCAGCTTCCCCGGACAGGGGCCATCTAACTATGGCTACACCTTC. Combining the CDR3 with reference TRBV7-9 and TRBJ1-2 gives the whole variable domain DTGVSQNPRHKITKRGQNVTFRCDPISEHNRLYWYRQTLGQGPEFLTYFQNEAQLEKSRLLSDRFSAERPKGSFSTLEIQRTEQGDSAMYLCASSFPGQGPSNYGYTFGSGTRLTVV.

In its sample, this clonotype was seen a few times. Its ends do not fully match the called genes, so a read error is possible. The chain recombines TRBV30 with TRBJ1-6; D possibly corresponds to TRBD1 (5 bases). Germline V gene data show CDR1 as GTSNPN and CDR2 as SVGIG (reference sequence). This CDR3 has 17 amino acids. The CDR3, as DNA: TGTGCCTGGAATTATATGGCAGGGAGCTCCTATAATTCATCCCTCCACTTT. Protein: CAWNYMAGSSYNSSLHF.

This clonotype was counted many times. V usage is TRBV6-5 and J usage is TRBJ2-7; 7 bases map to TRBD1. The CDR3 has 14 residues. CDR1 and CDR2 from the germline V gene are MNHEY and SVGAGI. V lost 2 bases to trimming and J lost 4 bases; unmatched junction nucleotides: 5. The CDR3: CASSYGGQRYEQYF. In DNA, the CDR3 is TGTGCCAGCAGTTACGGGGGACAGCGATACGAGCAGTACTTC.

This chain joins TRBV12-3 or TRBV12-4 and TRBJ2-7; D is perhaps TRBD2 (6 bases). V lost 5 bases and J 12 bases, leaving 17 bases between the germline ends. CDR3 length equals 12 residues. DNA for the CDR3: TGTGCCAGCAGTCCCGGGACTCCCGAACGGTACTTC. Its protein product is CASSPGTPERYF.

This clonotype was seen at least ten times. The gene calls are TRBV9 and TRBJ2-1; TRBD2 agrees at 14 bases. Germline assignment: CDR1 SGDLS and CDR2 YYNGEE. V was clipped by 4 bases and J by 5 bases; unmatched bases: 8. The length of the CDR3 is 17 residues. In DNA form, the CDR3 reads TGTGCCAGCAGCCCGAGACTAGCGGGGGGGTATCACAATGAGCAGTTCTTC. The encoded protein is CASSPRLAGGYHNEQFF.